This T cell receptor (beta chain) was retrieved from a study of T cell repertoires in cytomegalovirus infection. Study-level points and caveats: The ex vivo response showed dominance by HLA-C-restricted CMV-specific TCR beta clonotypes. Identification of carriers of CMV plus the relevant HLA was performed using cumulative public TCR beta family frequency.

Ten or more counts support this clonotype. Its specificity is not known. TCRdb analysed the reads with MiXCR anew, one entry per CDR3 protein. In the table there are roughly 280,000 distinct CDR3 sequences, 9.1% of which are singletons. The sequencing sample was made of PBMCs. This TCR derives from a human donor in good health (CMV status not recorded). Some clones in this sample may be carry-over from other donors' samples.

This CDR3 is CATRQGLGNTEAFF. CDR3 nucleotides: TGTGCCACCCGACAGGGTCTTGGGAACACTGAAGCTTTCTTT. This chain uses TRBV6-2 or TRBV6-3 with TRBJ1-1, with 7 positions matching TRBD1. The CDR3 runs to 14 residues. J lost 1 base, V lost 10 bases, and 9 bases had no gene match. CDR1 and CDR2 (germline): MNHEY, SVGEGT.